The T cell receptor (beta chain) described here comes from a study of blood T cell repertoires in COVID-19. Using immunoSEQ multiplex PCR, the repertoire was profiled, and TCRdb retains in-frame clones only, with some absent. The repertoire includes a few hundred thousand clones, more than 75% of them detected once, and less than 2.5% sits in the top ten. The germline gives CDR1 LGHDT, CDR2 YNNKEL (reference sequence). V shed 1 base, J shed 4 bases, and the junction held 3 bases outside the gene matches. This CDR3 spans 15 amino acids. The sample comprised PBMCs or T cells enriched from blood (not recorded which). The TCR originated in a middle-aged man in a cohort exposed to, infected with or recovered from COVID-19 (not recorded which). The gene calls are TRBV3-1 (or the pseudogene TRBV3-2) and TRBJ2-2, with 7 bases matching TRBD2. Here the CDR3 DNA reads TGTGCCAGCAGCCAAGGGGGACTACCCACCGGGGAGCTGTTTTTT. Its translation is CASSQGGLPTGELFF.